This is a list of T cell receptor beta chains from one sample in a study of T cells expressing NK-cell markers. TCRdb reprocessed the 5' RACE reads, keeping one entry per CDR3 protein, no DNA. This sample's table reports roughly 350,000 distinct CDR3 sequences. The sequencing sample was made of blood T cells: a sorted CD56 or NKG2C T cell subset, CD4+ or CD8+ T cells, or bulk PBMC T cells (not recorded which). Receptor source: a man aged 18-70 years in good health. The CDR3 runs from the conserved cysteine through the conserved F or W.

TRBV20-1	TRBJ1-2	CSAAMDRRNYGYTF
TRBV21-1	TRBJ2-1	CASSEGPGRQDYNEQFF
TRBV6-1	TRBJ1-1	CASIEMTQGSTEAFF
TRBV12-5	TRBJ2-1	CASGLVHLYRNNEQFF
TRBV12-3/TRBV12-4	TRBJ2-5	CASSETSGGHYRETQYF
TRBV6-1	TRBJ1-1	CATHRGPEAFF
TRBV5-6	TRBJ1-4	CASSPTGTGRNEKLFF
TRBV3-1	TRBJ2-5	CASSQGPAGGARETQYF
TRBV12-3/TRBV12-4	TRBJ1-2	CASSGTGRYGYTF
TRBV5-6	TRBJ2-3	CASSYRTGTGTDTQYF
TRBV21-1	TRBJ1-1	CASSNGSRANTEAFF
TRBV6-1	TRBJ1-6	CASTRPGPNSPLHF
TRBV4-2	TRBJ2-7	CASSRVGAYEQYF
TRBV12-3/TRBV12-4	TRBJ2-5	CASGSAGGGTQETQYF
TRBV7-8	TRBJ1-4	CASSLVPAAVANEKLFF
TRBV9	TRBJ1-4	CASSASTTNEKLFF
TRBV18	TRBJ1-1	CASSPPWDEAFF
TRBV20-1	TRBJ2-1	CSVGGALNEQFF
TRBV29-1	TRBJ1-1	CSVDRDLGTEAFF
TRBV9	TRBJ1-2	CARQTERDRGPGYTF
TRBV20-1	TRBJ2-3	CSAMGGAGRDTQYF
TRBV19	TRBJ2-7	CASSIYNYEQYF
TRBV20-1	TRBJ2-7	CSATISSKDEQYF
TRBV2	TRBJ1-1	CASGGQGKGTEAFF
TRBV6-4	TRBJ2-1	CASSDVGGGNLSSYNEQFF
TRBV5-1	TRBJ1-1	CASSPYRDRSTEAFF
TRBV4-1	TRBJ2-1	CASSQGGFTSGGPSYNEQFF
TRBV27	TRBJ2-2	CASSLEGGELFF